These T cell receptor beta chains were read from a single sample in a study of monozygotic twins with inflammatory bowel disease. Using the 5' RACE reads, TCRdb records one entry per CDR3 protein without DNA. The specimen's table records 300,000 to 350,000 distinct CDR3 sequences. Source material: blood. The receptors stem from a human donor with ulcerative colitis or Crohn's disease, or a healthy co-twin of an affected twin (not recorded which). Both conserved end residues are part of each CDR3. Fields, in order: V gene, CDR3 length, J gene, CDR3 protein.

>TRBV11-3|15|TRBJ2-7
CASSPSSTASYEQYF
>TRBV6-2/TRBV6-3|15|TRBJ2-7
CASSSPRLAFYEQYF
>TRBV5-1|15|TRBJ1-1
CASSASGRMNTEAFF
>TRBV12-3/TRBV12-4|13|TRBJ2-1
CASSFEGTGEQFF
>TRBV2|13|TRBJ2-3
CASSRGTRDTQYF
>TRBV2|13|TRBJ1-1
CATGGRRDTEAFF
>TRBV7-6|14|TRBJ2-7
CASSLGGHSYEQYF
>TRBV28|17|TRBJ2-7
CASSFYQIGLSTYEQYF
>TRBV12-3/TRBV12-4|15|TRBJ2-7
CASSLKGTATYEQYF
>TRBV28|15|TRBJ1-6
CASRPGTVYNSPLHF
>TRBV5-1|13|TRBJ1-6
CASSPEGDSPLHF
>TRBV4-3|16|TRBJ1-2
CASSQRAVGTGKGYTF
>TRBV5-1|15|TRBJ1-1
CASSSAGQRNTEAFF
>TRBV12-5|16|TRBJ2-1
CASGRMKRDRHIEQFF
>TRBV10-3|14|TRBJ2-7
CAISESDQSYEQYF
>TRBV20-1|16|TRBJ1-1
CSARDLRTGGNTEAFF
>TRBV12-3/TRBV12-4|13|TRBJ2-7
CASTRAGLYEQYF
>TRBV7-6|15|TRBJ2-1
CASSRGLAKYNEQFF
>TRBV20-1|16|TRBJ2-5
CSARQTASAGQETQYF
>TRBV2|11|TRBJ1-1
CASGTYTEAFF
>TRBV24-1|13|TRBJ1-6
CATRRDRNSPLHF
>TRBV4-2|20|TRBJ1-3
CASSQTLSGTPFRSGNTIYF
>TRBV15|17|TRBJ2-1
CATSRMKSGILYNEQFF
>TRBV28|17|TRBJ2-7
CASSFNFQTPSSYEQYF
>TRBV20-1|13|TRBJ1-1
CSSSGQANTEAFF
>TRBV30|16|TRBJ1-5
CAWSVLGSGANQPQHF
>TRBV11-2|15|TRBJ2-5
CASSLAFRVSETQYF
>TRBV20-1|19|TRBJ1-3
CSAALYFTGSQHSGNTIYF
>TRBV28|11|TRBJ2-1
CASTQLGFQFF
>TRBV12-3/TRBV12-4|13|TRBJ2-7
CASSTRDTYEQYF
>TRBV12-3/TRBV12-4|12|TRBJ1-2
CASSLGYYGYTF
>TRBV5-1|18|TRBJ2-2
CASSTEPQTATNTGELFF
>TRBV6-5|15|TRBJ2-7
CASSSLLSGVAEQYF
>TRBV12-3/TRBV12-4|12|TRBJ1-3
CASSLYGQTIYF
>TRBV6-5|18|TRBJ1-2
CASSYSEQGPFVNYGYTF
>TRBV9|17|TRBJ2-3
CASSPAGGNFRTDTQYF
>TRBV5-1|14|TRBJ1-2
CASNRGLEVYGYTF
>TRBV20-1|14|TRBJ1-4
CSAPGQGSIKKLFF
>TRBV20-1|13|TRBJ2-1
CSASPGGYNEQFF
>TRBV20-1|13|TRBJ1-2
CSSDILLSYGYTF
>TRBV12-3/TRBV12-4|14|TRBJ2-2
CASSPLNRAGELFF
>TRBV6-1|17|TRBJ2-5
CAGRTGTEIQFGETQYF